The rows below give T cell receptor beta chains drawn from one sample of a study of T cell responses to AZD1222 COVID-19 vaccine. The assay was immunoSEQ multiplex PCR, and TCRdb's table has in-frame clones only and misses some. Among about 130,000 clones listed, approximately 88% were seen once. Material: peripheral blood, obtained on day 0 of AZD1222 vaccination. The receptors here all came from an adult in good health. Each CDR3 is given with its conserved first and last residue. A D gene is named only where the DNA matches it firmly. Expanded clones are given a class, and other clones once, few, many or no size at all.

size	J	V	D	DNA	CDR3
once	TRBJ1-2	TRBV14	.	TGTGCCAGCAGTCCCGACTCTAACTATGGCTACACCTTC	CASSPDSNYGYTF
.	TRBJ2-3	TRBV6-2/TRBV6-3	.	TGTGCCAGCGGCCTGACTATGGCGGGAAATATCAGGTCAGATACGCAGTATTTT	CASGLTMAGNIRSDTQYF
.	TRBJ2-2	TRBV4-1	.	TGCGCCAGCAGCCAAGAGACAGGATGGAGTGACGGGGAGCTGTTTTTT	CASSQETGWSDGELFF
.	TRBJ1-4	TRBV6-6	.	TGTGCCAGCAGTCGGGGGGGCCCTAATGAAAAACTGTTTTTT	CASSRGGPNEKLFF
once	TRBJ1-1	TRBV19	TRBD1	TGTGCCAGTAGTCCTCCAGGGACAGGGGGCCGGACTGAAGCTTTCTTT	CASSPPGTGGRTEAFF
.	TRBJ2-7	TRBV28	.	TGTGCCAGCAGTACCGGGACGGCACCCTACGAGCAGTACTTC	CASSTGTAPYEQYF
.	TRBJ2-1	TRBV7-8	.	TGTGCCAGCAGCTTAGATCGCGGGAACGGCAATGAGCAGTTCTTC	CASSLDRGNGNEQFF
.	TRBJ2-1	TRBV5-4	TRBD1	TGTGCCAGCAGCTTGGTACAGGGGGTTTACAATGAGCAGTTCTTC	CASSLVQGVYNEQFF
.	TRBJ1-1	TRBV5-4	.	TGTGCCAGCAGTTTGAATCATTTTGAAGCTTTCTTT	CASSLNHFEAFF
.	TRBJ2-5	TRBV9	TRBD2	TGTGCCAGCAGCGTAGTCGGACTAGCGGGACAGCAAGAGACCCAGTACTTC	CASSVVGLAGQQETQYF
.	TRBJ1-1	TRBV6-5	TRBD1	TGTGCCAGCAGCGCCCTTGGACAGGGCACTGAAGCTTTCTTT	CASSALGQGTEAFF
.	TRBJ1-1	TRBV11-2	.	TGTGCCAGCAGCTTAGGGTGGGGTAGCACTGAAGCTTTCTTT	CASSLGWGSTEAFF
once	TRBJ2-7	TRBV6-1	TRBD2	TGTGCCAGCAGTGAAAATGGACTAGCGCGCGAGCAGTACTTC	CASSENGLAREQYF
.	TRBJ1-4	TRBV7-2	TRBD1	TGTGCCAGCAGCTTGCAGGGGGGAAGTGAAAAACTGTTTTTT	CASSLQGGSEKLFF
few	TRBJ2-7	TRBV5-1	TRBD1	TGCGCCAGCAGCTTGGACAGGGGCGAGCAGTACTTC	CASSLDRGEQYF
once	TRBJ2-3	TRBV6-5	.	TGTGCCAGCAGTTACTCCTCCCGACCAGATACGCAGTATTTT	CASSYSSRPDTQYF
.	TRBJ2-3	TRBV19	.	TGTGCCAGTAGTAGGACCGGGAGCACAGATACGCAGTATTTT	CASSRTGSTDTQYF
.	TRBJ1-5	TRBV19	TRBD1	TGTGCCAGTAGTATAGGGGCAGGGGGCACGATCAGCAATCAGCCCCAGCATTTT	CASSIGAGGTISNQPQHF
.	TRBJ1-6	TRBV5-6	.	TGTGCCAGCAGCTCCGCAGTCCAGGGGATCTCCTATAATTCACCCCTCCACTTT	CASSSAVQGISYNSPLHF
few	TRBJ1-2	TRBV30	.	TGTGCCTGGAACCGGGACCGTCCCTATGGCTACACCTTC	CAWNRDRPYGYTF
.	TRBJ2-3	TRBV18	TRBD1	TGTGCCAGCTCACCACCCGGACAGGGAAGAACACGAGATACGCAGTATTTT	CASSPPGQGRTRDTQYF
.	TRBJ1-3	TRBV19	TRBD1	TGTGCCAGTAGTCCAGGGGGTTACGGAAACACCATATATTTT	CASSPGGYGNTIYF
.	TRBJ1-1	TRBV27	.	TGTGCCAGCAGTCAATCGGACTGGGCGCATGAAGCTTTCTTT	CASSQSDWAHEAFF
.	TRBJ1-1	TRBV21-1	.	TGTGCCAGCACCCCAAGGCGACCACCGCTCCTGAACACTGAAGCTTTCTTT	CASTPRRPPLLNTEAFF
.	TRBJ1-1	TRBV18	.	TGTGCCAGCTCACCATCAGCATTACAGGGCGGGACTGAAGCTTTCTTT	CASSPSALQGGTEAFF
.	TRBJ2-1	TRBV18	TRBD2	TGTGCCAGCTCACCGGTAAGCGGGGATGAGCAGTTCTTC	CASSPVSGDEQFF
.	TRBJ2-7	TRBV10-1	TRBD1	TGCGCCAGCAGTGATCCGGGACAGGGAAAATACGAGCAGTACTTC	CASSDPGQGKYEQYF
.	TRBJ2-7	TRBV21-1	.	TGTGCCAGCAGCCAAACAAACTCCAGGGGTAACAACTCCTACGAGCAGTACTTC	CASSQTNSRGNNSYEQYF
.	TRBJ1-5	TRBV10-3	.	TGTGCCATCAGTGAGAGGGGGACATATAGCAATCAGCCCCAGCATTTT	CAISERGTYSNQPQHF
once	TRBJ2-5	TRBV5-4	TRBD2	TGTGCCAGCAGCTTGGGGATAGCGGGAACGGGGACCCAGTACTTC	CASSLGIAGTGTQYF
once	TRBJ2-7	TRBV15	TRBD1	TGTGCCACCTCTCCCGGGACAGGGGTGAACGAGCAGTACTTC	CATSPGTGVNEQYF
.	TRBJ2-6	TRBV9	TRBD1	TGTGCCAGCAGTGTACAGGGGGCCGGCTCTGGGGCCAACGTCCTGACTTTC	CASSVQGAGSGANVLTF
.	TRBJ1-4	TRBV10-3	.	TGTGCCATCAGGCCAGGGATTCAGGAAAAACTGTTTTTT	CAIRPGIQEKLFF
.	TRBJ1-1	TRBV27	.	TGTGCCAGCAGTTTATCAGGGGGGAATGAAGCTTTCTTT	CASSLSGGNEAFF
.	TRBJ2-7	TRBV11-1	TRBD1	TGTGCCAGCAGCCCCAACAGGGGGTACGAGCAGTACTTC	CASSPNRGYEQYF
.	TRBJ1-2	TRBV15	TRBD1	TGTGCCACCACCGAACGGACAGGGGGAACCCAACCCTACACCTTC	CATTERTGGTQPYTF
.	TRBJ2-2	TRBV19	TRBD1	TGTGCCAGTAGTATAGGTAGAACAGGGGCGGCCGGGGAGCTGTTTTTT	CASSIGRTGAAGELFF
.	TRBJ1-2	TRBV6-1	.	TGTGCCAGCAGTGAGACAGGATTCTATGGCTACACCTTC	CASSETGFYGYTF
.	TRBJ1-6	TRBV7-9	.	TGTGCCAGCAGCTCCAATTCACCCCTCCACTTT	CASSSNSPLHF
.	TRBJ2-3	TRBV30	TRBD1	TGTGCCTGGGGGACAGGGAGGGCAGATACGCAGTATTTT	CAWGTGRADTQYF
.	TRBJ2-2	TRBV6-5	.	TGTGCCAGCAGTCGGAACACCGGGGAGCTGTTTTTT	CASSRNTGELFF
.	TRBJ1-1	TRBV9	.	TGTGCCAGCAGCGTAGGTTGGGGTAGGATCACTGAAGCTTTCTTT	CASSVGWGRITEAFF
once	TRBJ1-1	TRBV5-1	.	TGCGCCAGCAGCTTGGGACTTACTGAAGCTTTCTTT	CASSLGLTEAFF
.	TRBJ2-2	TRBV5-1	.	TGCGCCAGCAGCTTGGCCAATCGGGGCGGGGAGCTGTTTTTT	CASSLANRGGELFF
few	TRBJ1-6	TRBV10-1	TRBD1	TGCGCCAGCAGTCCCGCGGGACAGGAAAATTCACCCCTCCACTTT	CASSPAGQENSPLHF
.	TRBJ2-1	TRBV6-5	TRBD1	TGTGCCAGCAGTTACTCGACAGGGTCCTACAATGAGCAGTTCTTC	CASSYSTGSYNEQFF
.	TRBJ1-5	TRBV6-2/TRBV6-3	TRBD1	TGTGCCAGCAGTTGGCCCGGGACAGGGGCGAGCAATCAGCCCCAGCATTTT	CASSWPGTGASNQPQHF
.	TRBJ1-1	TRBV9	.	TGTGCCAGCAGCGGGGCAGGTGGTACTGAAGCTTTCTTT	CASSGAGGTEAFF
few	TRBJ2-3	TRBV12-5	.	TGTGCTAGTGGTTCACCTTCACTAGATATTACGCAGTATTTT	CASGSPSLDITQYF
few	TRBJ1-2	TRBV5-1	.	TGCGCCAGCAGCCCCGAGGCACTTAACTATGGCTACACCTTC	CASSPEALNYGYTF
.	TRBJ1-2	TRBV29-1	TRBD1	TGCAGCGCTGGGACAGCTAACTATGGCTACACCTTC	CSAGTANYGYTF
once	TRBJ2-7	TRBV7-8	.	TGTGCCAGCAGCTCTAAACAGGGCTACGAGCAGTACTTC	CASSSKQGYEQYF
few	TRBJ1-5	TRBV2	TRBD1	TGTGCCAGCAGTGAAAAGCAGGGGGCGATTCAGCCCCAGCATTTT	CASSEKQGAIQPQHF
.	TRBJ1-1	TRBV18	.	TGTGCCAGCTCACCAGTAAACGGGGGGGAGACTGAAGCTTTCTTT	CASSPVNGGETEAFF
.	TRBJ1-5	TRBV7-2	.	TGTGCCAGCAGCCTCCCAGGGCTGGACCAGCCCCAGCATTTT	CASSLPGLDQPQHF